This passage covers 7 T cell receptor beta chains from one sample sequenced in a study of blood T cell repertoires in COVID-19. The method was immunoSEQ multiplex PCR; TCRdb's version includes in-frame clones alone and lacks a portion of them. The profile shows around 360,000 clones, more than 70% of them singletons. Sequencing was carried out using peripheral blood. These receptors were taken from a woman between 25 and 40 years old with COVID-19, enrolled during active disease.

This clone was detected only a few times. The genes are TRBV2 and TRBJ1-6; no reliable D call. Trimming left V 8 bases short and J 7 bases short, with 15 bases between. The V gene's germline CDR1 is SNHLY and CDR2 FYNNEI. CDR3 size: 14 residues. For the CDR3, the DNA is TGTGCCAGCCAGTTGGAGGGAGTGAATTCACCCCTCCACTTT. Translation: CASQLEGVNSPLHF.

This rearrangement joins TRBV3-1 (or the pseudogene TRBV3-2) to TRBJ2-3, with TRBD2 matching 7 bases. The germline gives CDR1 LGHDT, CDR2 YNNKEL (reference sequence). The V segment lost 1 base and the J segment 3 bases; nucleotides outside the gene matches: 10. The CDR3 spans 17 residues. The DNA for the CDR3 is TGTGCCAGCAGCCAAGTAGCGGGCCAAAAGGGGACAGATACGCAGTATTTT. It codes for CASSQVAGQKGTDTQYF.

This clone was observed a handful of times. V and J are TRBV24-1 and TRBJ2-1; no reliable D call. V lost 5 bases to trimming and J lost 9 bases, with 13 bases between them. The CDR3 is 13 residues long. The germline V gene encodes CDR1 KGHDR and CDR2 SFDVKD. In DNA, the CDR3 is TGTGCCACCAGTGCCCCTACCCGGAGTGAGCAGTTCTTC. Its translation: CATSAPTRSEQFF.

A single count supports this clone. V is TRBV23-1 and J is TRBJ2-1; possible D gene TRBD2, 6 bases. TRBV23-1 is designated an ORF whose function remains uncertain. CDR3 length: 16 amino acids. Deletions cut 0 bases from V and 2 bases from J, with 11 bases between. CDR3 sequence: CASSQSEGVPYNEQFF. The CDR3 DNA reads as TGCGCCAGCAGTCAATCGGAGGGAGTCCCCTACAATGAGCAGTTCTTC.

This chain uses TRBV10-3 with TRBJ2-2; 9 bases align to TRBD2. The CDR3 is made up of 16 amino acids. Trimming cost V 0 bases and J 10 bases; bases outside gene matches: 9. Germline loops: CDR1 ENHRY, CDR2 SYGVKD. CDR3 in DNA: TGTGCCATCAGTGAGTCTGCGGGAGGGCCCGTCCCGGAGCTGTTTTTT. It translates to CAISESAGGPVPELFF.

The chain joins TRBV3-1 (or the pseudogene TRBV3-2) to TRBJ2-2; 9 bases agree with TRBD1. Unmatched junction bases numbered 6, after V lost 4 bases and J lost 3 bases. Per germline, CDR1 LGHDT and CDR2 YNNKEL (reference sequence). This CDR3 contains 16 residues. CDR3 sequence (DNA): TGTGCCAGCAGCCCTCGGGACAGGGTTTACACCGGGGAGCTGTTTTTT. Translated: CASSPRDRVYTGELFF.

The chain links TRBV5-1 to TRBJ2-3; 14 nucleotides align to TRBD2. The trim removed 4 bases at V and 6 bases at J, leaving 13 bases unmatched. Germline assignment: CDR1 SGHRS and CDR2 YFSETQ. The CDR3 consists of 18 residues. The CDR3 nucleotides are TGCGCCAGCAGCACGACTAGCGGGAGGGTTCGTTCCCCGGATACGCAGTATTTT. Its translation: CASSTTSGRVRSPDTQYF.